The 30 T cell receptor beta chains given below trace back to one sample, sequenced in a study of blood T cell repertoires in COVID-19 (dated by TCRdb to 2020 to 2021). Receptor libraries were prepared by the immunoSEQ multiplex PCR assay. The table comes from immuneACCESS by way of TCRdb, which keeps in-frame sequences with V and J called. Part of the clones is missing from these tables; in studies checked, under half for an unresolved V gene and the rest for unknown reasons. The sample contains roughly 170,000 clones, less than 90% of them found a single time. Clones ranked in the top ten supply 20% to 25% of the sample. Material for sequencing was peripheral blood. These receptor sequences come from a man aged 70-80 years with active or convalescent COVID-19.

The chain recombines TRBV7-9 with TRBJ1-4, with a weak D call TRBD1 (5 bases). The CDR3 has 13 amino acids. Trimming left V 7 bases short and J 7 bases short, with 13 bases between. Germline V gives CDR1 SEHNR, CDR2 FQNEAQ (reference sequence). This CDR3 is CASNRDSGEKLFF. The CDR3 DNA is TGTGCCAGCAACCGGGACTCGGGTGAAAAACTGTTTTTT.

The V and J genes are TRBV28 and TRBJ2-5, with unresolved D. V was pared by 6 bases and J by 7 bases, with 21 bases between. The CDR3 consists of 15 residues. Germline V gene sequence: CDR1 MDHEN, CDR2 SYDVKM. The DNA for the CDR3 is TGTGCCAGCAGCCTCTTCGGTCGACTCAGTGGGACCCAGTACTTC. It codes for CASSLFGRLSGTQYF. Using reference TRBV28 and TRBJ2-5 for the parts outside the CDR3, the full variable domain is DVKVTQSSRYLVKRTGEKVFLECVQDMDHENMFWYRQDPGLGLRLIYFSYDVKMKEKGDIPEGYSVSREKKERFSLILESASTNQTSMYLCASSLFGRLSGTQYFGPGTRLLVL.

The rearrangement joins TRBV18 to TRBJ1-2; possible D gene TRBD1, 6 bases. Trimming cost V 3 bases and J 8 bases, with 16 bases left between them. The CDR3 sequence is 14 residues long. CDR1 and CDR2 (germline): KGHSH, LQKENI. As DNA, the CDR3 is TGTGCCAGCTCACCGATACAGGGATCGGACGGCTACACCTTC. Its translation: CASSPIQGSDGYTF.

This clone was found once. The chain uses TRBV3-1 (or the pseudogene TRBV3-2) and TRBJ2-2, with TRBD2 as a possible D gene (5 bases). Trimming stripped 4 bases from V and 5 bases from J, with 11 bases between. There are 14 residues in the CDR3. From germline, CDR1 is LGHDT and CDR2 YNNKEL (reference sequence). CDR3 loop: CASSLSEGTGELFF. The CDR3 DNA reads as TGTGCCAGCAGCCTCTCCGAGGGTACCGGGGAGCTGTTTTTT.

This clone has more than one count but fewer than ten. J is TRBJ2-5 and V is TRBV28, with D tentatively TRBD1 (5 bases). The CDR3 contains 15 residues. CDR1 and CDR2 (germline): MDHEN, SYDVKM. V was trimmed by 5 bases and J by 1 base, leaving 14 bases between them. The CDR3 is CASSGNYRSQETQYF. As DNA, the CDR3 is TGTGCCAGCAGTGGTAACTACAGGTCCCAAGAGACCCAGTACTTC.

This clone appeared once. The rearrangement links TRBV4-3 to TRBJ2-7; 12 positions agree with TRBD2. Germline V gives CDR1 LGHNA, CDR2 YSLEER. This CDR3 region has 17 residues. Trimming removed 0 bases from V and 4 bases from J; junction bases left unmatched: 7. The CDR3 here is CASSQDRLAGAMYEQYF. CDR3 nucleotides: TGCGCCAGCAGCCAAGATCGACTAGCGGGAGCAATGTACGAGCAGTACTTC.

This clone was detected only a few times. The chain joins TRBV19 to TRBJ1-1; no definite D call. The CDR3 contains 13 residues. Per germline, CDR1 LNHDA and CDR2 SQIVND (reference sequence). The ends were cut back, 7 bases at V and 4 bases at J, with 13 bases in the middle. This chain's CDR3 is CASISQAGTEAFF. Written as DNA, the CDR3 is TGTGCCAGTATAAGTCAGGCGGGCACTGAAGCTTTCTTT.

The CDR3 region has the DNA TGTGCCAGCAGCTCGGGACAGGGAAAGTTACAGCCCCAGCATTTT. This encodes CASSSGQGKLQPQHF. V and J are TRBV7-2 and TRBJ1-5, with 9 positions matching TRBD1. The CDR3 contains 15 residues. J lost 7 bases, V lost 4 bases, and 8 bases had no gene match. Germline assignment: CDR1 SGHTA and CDR2 FQGNSA.

The gene calls are TRBV5-5 and TRBJ2-5, with 9 bases that match TRBD2. Germline-derived CDR1 and CDR2 are SGHKS and YYEKEE (reference sequence). The ends lost 4 bases at V and 4 bases at J; junction bases unmatched: 8. The CDR3 loop spans 15 amino acids. Written as DNA, the CDR3 is TGTGCCAGCAGCCCGGCGGGGGGGCCGGGAGAGACCCAGTACTTC. It specifies CASSPAGGPGETQYF.

V and J are TRBV5-3 and TRBJ1-2; 9 bases fit TRBD1. TRBV5-3 is sorted into the ORF group, with uncertain function. V gave up 4 bases and J gave up 5 bases; unmatched junction bases: 3. This CDR3 contains 13 residues. The CDR3 DNA reads TGTGCCAGAAGCCCCGACAGGGGGTATGGCTACACCTTC. Translation gives CARSPDRGYGYTF.

The table lists this clone with a count of one. The chain joins TRBV5-1 to TRBJ2-7; tentative D call: TRBD2 (6 bases). Trimming left V 4 bases short and J 7 bases short, with 12 bases between. Germline V CDR1 and CDR2: SGHRS, YFSETQ. This CDR3 is 12 amino acids long. The CDR3 DNA follows: TGCGCCAGCAGCCTCCCGACTAGGGAGCAGTACTTC. Amino acids: CASSLPTREQYF.

This sequence joins TRBV19 and TRBJ2-1; weak D call: TRBD1 (5 bases). V shed 4 bases and J shed 0 bases, with 13 bases lying between them. There are 16 residues in the CDR3. Per the germline V gene, CDR1 is LNHDA and CDR2 is SQIVND (reference sequence). The CDR3 spells CASSKSRDLSYNEQFF. The DNA for the CDR3 is TGTGCCAGTAGTAAGAGCAGGGATCTCTCCTACAATGAGCAGTTCTTC. Variable domain in full (rest from reference TRBV19 and TRBJ2-1): DGGITQSPKYLFRKEGQNVTLSCEQNLNHDAMYWYRQDPGQGLRLIYYSQIVNDFQKGDIAEGYSVSREKKESFPLTVTSAQKNPTAFYLCASSKSRDLSYNEQFFGPGTRLTVL.

Only a few counts were recorded for this clone. The gene calls are TRBV29-1 and TRBJ1-1; TRBD1 matches at 9 bases. Germline assignment: CDR1 SQVTM and CDR2 ANQGSEA. The V and J ends lost 7 bases and 4 bases, in that order; junction bases with no gene match: 7. The CDR3 length is 13 residues. Here the CDR3 reads CSAGQGRATEAFF. The CDR3 DNA reads as TGCAGCGCCGGACAGGGGCGCGCCACTGAAGCTTTCTTT. The whole variable domain, remainder taken from reference TRBV29-1 and TRBJ1-1, is SAVISQKPSRDICQRGTSLTIQCQVDSQVTMMFWYRQQPGQSLTLIATANQGSEATYESGFVIDKFPISRPNLTFSTLTVSNMSPEDSSIYLCSAGQGRATEAFFGQGTRLTVV.

This chain links TRBV4-1 with TRBJ1-2; 10 bases are a match to TRBD1. The CDR3 consists of 19 residues. V shed 4 bases and J 5 bases; nucleotides not matched to a gene: 19. Germline V lookup: CDR1 MGHRA, CDR2 YSYEKL. The CDR3 sequence: CASSRPPRDRGGKLYGYTF. The CDR3 DNA sequence: TGCGCCAGCAGCCGCCCTCCCCGGGACAGGGGAGGAAAACTATATGGCTACACCTTC.

V is TRBV11-2 and J is TRBJ2-5; no definite D call. This CDR3 spans 15 amino acids. CDR1 and CDR2 from the germline V gene are SGHAT and FQNNGV. Trimming removed 4 bases from V and 5 bases from J, with 17 bases in between. The CDR3 reads CASSSALESWETQYF. CDR3 DNA sequence: TGTGCCAGCAGCTCTGCCTTAGAGTCCTGGGAGACCCAGTACTTC.

V gene TRBV10-2 combines with J gene TRBJ1-1; no clear D. The CDR3 totals 15 residues. Germline CDR1 WSHSY, CDR2 SAAADI. V shed 2 bases and J shed 1 base, with 11 bases lying between them. CDR3 residues: CASSERIGGNTEAFF. For the CDR3, the DNA is TGCGCCAGCAGTGAGAGGATAGGCGGGAACACTGAAGCTTTCTTT.

This clone was seen a single time. V is TRBV4-2 and J is TRBJ2-1, with TRBD2 matching 15 bases. Trimming at V came to 7 bases and at J to 9 bases, leaving 19 bases not matched to a gene. From germline, CDR1 is LGHNA and CDR2 YNFKEQ. This CDR3 comprises 19 residues. CDR3 residues: CASTPEGLAGGPSSGEQFF. CDR3 coding DNA: TGTGCCAGCACCCCGGAGGGACTAGCGGGAGGTCCCTCCTCGGGTGAGCAGTTCTTC.

This clone came up a few times. V gene TRBV18 combines with J gene TRBJ1-6, with 8 bases matching TRBD1. The germline V gene has CDR1 KGHSH and CDR2 LQKENI. The J segment lost 8 bases and the V segment lost 1 base, leaving 10 bases of the junction unmatched. The length of the CDR3 is 17 residues. CDR3 amino acids: CASSPQGGTGVDSPLHF. CDR3 nucleotides: TGTGCCAGCTCACCACAGGGTGGGACAGGAGTAGATTCACCCCTCCACTTT.

The chain carries TRBV6-5 and TRBJ1-5, with D tentatively TRBD1 (5 bases). The CDR3 runs 15 residues. The germline gives CDR1 MNHEY, CDR2 SVGAGI. The V gene lost 6 bases and the J gene lost 0 bases, with 12 bases spanning the gap. The chain's CDR3 is CASRRTSYSNQPQHF. The CDR3 DNA follows: TGTGCCAGCAGGCGGACATCTTATAGCAATCAGCCCCAGCATTTT.

This clone was seen once. The V call is TRBV7-9, the J call TRBJ1-1; 11 bases match TRBD1. CDR1 and CDR2 from the germline V gene are SEHNR and FQNEAQ (reference sequence). This CDR3 has 15 amino acids. V lost 6 bases to trimming and J lost 4 bases; unmatched junction nucleotides: 7. The CDR3 region is CASSPGTGGGTEAFF. CDR3 nucleotides: TGTGCCAGCAGTCCCGGGACAGGGGGTGGCACTGAAGCTTTCTTT.

This rearrangement joins TRBV18 to TRBJ2-3; a possible D gene is TRBD1 (5 bases). The germline gives CDR1 KGHSH, CDR2 LQKENI. V lost 1 base to trimming and J lost 3 bases, with 8 bases between them. The CDR3 runs 14 residues. For the CDR3, the DNA is TGTGCCAGCTCACCACACCAGGGAACAGATACGCAGTATTTT. Protein sequence: CASSPHQGTDTQYF. Using reference TRBV18 and TRBJ2-3 for the parts outside the CDR3, the full variable domain is NAGVMQNPRHLVRRRGQEARLRCSPMKGHSHVYWYRQLPEEGLKFMVYLQKENIIDESGMPKERFSAEFPKEGPSILRIQQVVRGDSAAYFCASSPHQGTDTQYFGPGTRLTVL.

The chain uses TRBV6-5 and TRBJ1-4; TRBD1 might be the D (6 bases). Germline CDR1 is MNHEY and CDR2 is SVGAGI. V lost 7 bases, J lost 4 bases, and 13 bases lay in between. The CDR3 is made up of 14 amino acids. As DNA, the CDR3 is TGTGCCAGCACCCGGACAGCCGGTAATGAAAAACTGTTTTTT. It codes for CASTRTAGNEKLFF.

The gene calls are TRBV19 and TRBJ1-5, with D possibly being TRBD1 (6 bases). CDR1 is LNHDA and CDR2 is SQIVND in the germline V gene (reference sequence). The CDR3 totals 17 residues. V dropped 4 bases and J dropped 0 bases, with 16 bases sitting between them. The CDR3 DNA sequence: TGTGCCAGTAGTAGAACCGGACAGTCCCATAGCAATCAGCCCCAGCATTTT. This translates into CASSRTGQSHSNQPQHF.

The genes are TRBV14 and TRBJ2-3; 8 bases align to TRBD1. Trimming at V came to 6 bases and at J to 5 bases, leaving 7 bases not matched to a gene. The germline V gene encodes CDR1 SGHDN and CDR2 FVKESK. The CDR3 totals 14 residues. The DNA of the CDR3 is TGTGCCAGCAGATGGACAGGGAGCGAAGATACGCAGTATTTT. Residues: CASRWTGSEDTQYF.

The chain joins TRBV5-5 to TRBJ2-1; 7 bases agree with TRBD2. V trimming: 0 bases; J trimming: 9 bases; junction bases outside the gene matches: 3. CDR3 size: 13 residues. The germline V gene has CDR1 SGHKS and CDR2 YYEKEE (reference sequence). In nucleotides, the CDR3 is TGTGCCAGCAGCTTGGCCAGACTAGCTGAGCAGTTCTTC. This gives the protein CASSLARLAEQFF. Together with reference TRBV5-5 and TRBJ2-1, the CDR3 gives the full variable domain: DAGVTQSPTHLIKTRGQQVTLRCSPISGHKSVSWYQQVLGQGPQFIFQYYEKEERGRGNFPDRFSARQFPNYSSELNVNALLLGDSALYLCASSLARLAEQFFGPGTRLTVL.

V and J are TRBV30 and TRBJ1-5; possibly TRBD1 for D (5 bases). The CDR3 totals 14 residues. V lost 0 bases, J lost 7 bases, and 13 bases lay in between. Germline CDR1 and CDR2: GTSNPN and SVGIG (reference sequence). The CDR3 region is CAWSVSRVSQPQHF. The CDR3 nucleotides are TGTGCCTGGAGTGTTTCCAGGGTAAGCCAGCCCCAGCATTTT.

The chain recombines TRBV9 with TRBJ1-6; D perhaps matches TRBD1 (5 bases). V was cut by 4 bases and J by 1 base, with 12 bases left in between. Germline lookup yields CDR1 SGDLS and CDR2 YYNGEE. The CDR3 runs to 16 residues. CDR3 amino acids: CASSPVGGSYNSPLHF. Here the CDR3 DNA reads TGTGCCAGCAGCCCTGTCGGGGGTTCCTATAATTCACCCCTCCACTTT.

This clone was recorded once. The rearrangement links TRBV30 to TRBJ1-2; maybe TRBD1 (5 bases). V lost 2 bases, J lost 1 base, and 8 bases lay in between. The germline CDR1 and CDR2 sequences are GTSNPN and SVGIG (reference sequence). This CDR3 comprises 13 residues. CDR3 DNA: TGTGCCTGGAGTCCAGGGTTTAACTATGGCTACACCTTC. Amino acids: CAWSPGFNYGYTF.

The chain couples TRBV18 to TRBJ1-2, with TRBD1 matching over 7 bases. The CDR3 is 15 amino acids. V was pared by 5 bases and J by 5 bases, with 11 bases of the junction left unmatched. CDR1 KGHSH and CDR2 LQKENI come from the germline V gene. CDR3 region: CASSLKDRNTYGYTF. CDR3 sequence (DNA): TGTGCCAGCTCATTGAAGGACAGGAATACTTATGGCTACACCTTC.

V gene TRBV19 combines with J gene TRBJ1-1; D may be TRBD1 (5 bases). The CDR3 is made up of 14 amino acids. Germline assignment: CDR1 LNHDA and CDR2 SQIVND (reference sequence). V lost 8 bases, J lost 8 bases, and 21 bases lay in between. CDR3 DNA: TGTGCCAGTGACACAGGTGGCACCTTAGCCGAAGCTTTCTTT. This translates into CASDTGGTLAEAFF.